This TCR beta chain is from a study of blood T cell repertoires in COVID-19 (dated by TCRdb to the early 2020s). As for the study more broadly: Samples from collaborators originated in the United States, Italy and Spain and spanned both the acute and convalescent phases of COVID-19. The prospective study material was composed of cDNA or gDNA derived from T cells, B-cell-depleted T cells, or PBMCs. Subjects who had been exposed to COVID-19, were actively infected with it, or had recovered from it provided the deeply sampled blood TCRbeta repertoires that made up the dataset. The repertoires were made available in a free public database intended to serve as a resource for research on the immune response to SARS-CoV-2. The samples were drawn from the first 160 participants of the ongoing ImmuneRACE study and from 1,254 subjects provided by 6 global collaborators. Sample metadata almost always included a de-identified subject ID, COVID-19 status, age in years and sex. Where available, HLA class I and class II types were obtained from metadata supplied by the sample provider rather than from assay-based typing. General conclusions and limits of the study: Clinical and demographic metadata were provided uncurated, with the amount varying by source and participant.

TCRbeta CDR3 regions were amplified from genomic DNA using the immunoSEQ Assay, a bias-controlled multiplex PCR. Turning to the authors' computational methods: The number of nucleated cells in each sample was estimated by amplification of reference gene primers within the assay. Sequence reads were collapsed and filtered to measure the absolute abundance of every unique TCRbeta CDR3 rearrangement. For each sample, productive Simpson clonality was calculated as the square root of Simpson's diversity index across productive rearrangements. In its TCRdb copy, this immuneACCESS table keeps in-frame sequences only and misses some clones. Where compared with another copy, unresolved V genes explain less than half of these, and the others have no known cause. V and J calls and clone size are given by that table; D and trimming were obtained from the DNA. Within this sample are approximately 470,000 clones, with 87% of them counted one time only. Approximately 0.7% of the sample is in the top ten clones.

In the prospective study, participants were 18 to 89 years old, resided in fewer than 25 geographic areas of the United States, and were enrolled through a virtual design. In the prospective study, participants were assigned to cohorts based on the clinical history participants reported in a screening survey and a study questionnaire. Recovered participants in ImmuneRACE Cohort 3 were defined by two consecutive negative NP/OP PCR tests, clearance by a healthcare professional, or resolution of symptoms. Mobile phlebotomists in the prospective study collected whole blood, serum and a nasopharyngeal or oropharyngeal swab from every participant. Over a roughly 2-month period, participants in the prospective study had the option of providing additional blood draws and questionnaires. Before DNA extraction, blood samples from the prospective study were shipped at room temperature or frozen. A note on this clone: The specificity of this receptor is unknown. Base quality data are lacking; no much larger clone is found one base away.

The CDR3 spans 16 residues, from the cysteine through the phenylalanine. The entry retains the CDR3 DNA only, 48 bases that are in frame from base 1. Via the germline V gene, CDR1 is MGHDK and CDR2 SYGVNS. V and J are truncated by 1 base and 7 bases respectively, leaving an intervening sequence of 19 bases. The sample comprised PBMCs or T cells enriched from blood (not recorded which). The chain uses TRBV25-1 and TRBJ1-2; 5 matching bases give a weak D call of TRBD1. This TCR derives from a woman aged 18-29 years who had recovered from COVID-19. The base sequence is TGTGCCAGCAGTGAATGGGGGGTCGGGGATATACGTGGCTACACCTTC. Translated, it reads CASSEWGVGDIRGYTF.